The 5 T cell receptor beta chains in this list originate from one sample, sequenced in a study. TCRdb reprocessed the 5' RACE reads with MiXCR, giving one entry per CDR3 protein. The sample has about 23,000 distinct CDR3 sequences; 30% are singletons. Material for sequencing was tumor-infiltrating naive CD4+ T cells sorted from the breast tumor. Regarding subset: naive CD4+ T cells, CD4+CD45RA+CD25-. The receptors originated from a female donor with breast cancer.

The chain is built from TRBV15 and TRBJ1-1; maybe TRBD1 (6 bases). Deletions cut 1 base from V and 0 bases from J, with 12 bases between. The CDR3 is 16 residues long. From germline, CDR1 is LNHNV and CDR2 YYDKDF (reference sequence). CDR3 amino acids: CATSRGGGGMNTEAFF. The CDR3 DNA reads as TGTGCCACCAGCAGAGGTGGAGGGGGGATGAACACTGAAGCTTTCTTT.

This chain links TRBV11-2 with TRBJ2-1; a possible D gene is TRBD2 (6 bases). V lost 5 bases to trimming and J lost 5 bases, with 13 bases between them. Germline loops: CDR1 SGHAT, CDR2 FQNNGV. This CDR3 spans 14 amino acids. The CDR3 bases are TGTGCCAGCAGCCGCTGGACTAACGACAATGAGCAGTTCTTC. It is translated as CASSRWTNDNEQFF.

With respect to this clonotype: A much larger clone differs by one base, so this may be a read error. The chain is built from TRBV4-1 and TRBJ2-7; D uncertain. The CDR3 is made up of 13 amino acids. V lost 1 base and J 6 bases, leaving 10 bases between the germline ends. Germline CDR1 is MGHRA and CDR2 is YSYEKL. CDR3 amino acids: CASSQGSGCEQYF. In DNA, the CDR3 is TGCGCCAGCAGCCAAGGCTCAGGTTGCGAGCAGTACTTC.

The chain recombines TRBV5-1 with TRBJ2-1, with 8 bases fitting TRBD2. Germline V gene data show CDR1 as SGHRS and CDR2 as YFSETQ. V gave up 5 bases and J gave up 9 bases; unmatched junction bases: 22. This CDR3 spans 18 amino acids. The CDR3 region has the DNA TGCGCCAGCAGTACCTACAGCGGGGGCACCACGGGGAGGGGTGAGCAGTTCTTC. As protein: CASSTYSGGTTGRGEQFF.

A remark on this clonotype: A clone one base away is much larger, so this may be a read error. The final CDR3 position lacks the conserved phenylalanine or tryptophan, pointing to a likely read error. The chain couples TRBV2 to TRBJ1-1, with TRBD1 matching 7 bases. J gave up 5 bases and V 7 bases, and 7 bases lay outside the gene matches. Germline V gene lookup returns CDR1 SNHLY and CDR2 FYNNEI. CDR3 length: 13 residues. CDR3 coding DNA: TGTGCCAGCACAGGGAGGGGGCGGACTGAAGCTTTCTCT. Translation gives CASTGRGRTEAFS.